What follows describes a single T cell receptor beta chain. This sample was taken from a study of blood T cell repertoires in COVID-19. Study details: Spain, Italy and the United States supplied samples that represented acute and convalescent COVID-19.

Original analysis: Reference gene primer amplification in the assay estimated nucleated cell counts. Profiling relied on immunoSEQ multiplex PCR, and the TCRdb table lists in-frame clones only, not all of them. The DNA was the basis for D and trimming; V, J and clone size are from that table. The profile shows a few hundred thousand clones, approximately 80% of them singletons. Losses at the gene ends were 5 bases for V and 5 bases for J; bases not matched to a gene: 4. Per the germline V gene, CDR1 is MNHEY and CDR2 is SVGAGI. CDR3 length: 14 residues. This TCR came from a young woman with acute or convalescent COVID-19. Source material: peripheral blood. The rearrangement links TRBV6-5 to TRBJ1-5; the match to TRBD1 covers 9 bases. The CDR3 DNA is TGTGCCAGCAGTCAACAGGGGGCCTATCAGCCCCAGCATTTT. It yields the protein CASSQQGAYQPQHF.